This T cell receptor (beta chain) is drawn from a study of blood T cell repertoires in COVID-19. The overall study: Researchers got acute and convalescent COVID-19 samples from the United States, Italy and Spain. T cells, B-cell-depleted T cells, or PBMCs supplied cDNA or gDNA.

This table comes from immunoSEQ multiplex PCR, and its TCRdb copy is limited to in-frame clones, with some not included. The data show just under 250,000 clones, with roughly 86% seen just once and about 2.9% held by the top ten. Germline values: CDR1 SGHNT, CDR2 YYREEE (reference sequence). This CDR3 region has 18 residues. The junction had 5 bases not matched to a gene; V was cut back by 0 bases and J by 4 bases. The TCR comes from a young woman who had recovered from COVID-19. The sequenced sample consisted of peripheral blood. The V and J genes are TRBV5-4 and TRBJ2-6, with 12 bases lining up with TRBD1. The CDR3 sequence: CASSLGDRGPRGANVLTF. CDR3 nucleotides: TGTGCCAGCAGCTTGGGGGACAGGGGGCCGCGGGGGGCCAACGTCCTGACTTTC.